The 31 T cell receptor beta chains below all came from one sample that was sequenced in a study of cytomegalovirus exposure and HLA in healthy donors (dated 2017 in TCRdb). The protocol used for the library was the immunoSEQ multiplex PCR assay. The multiplex PCR relied on a mix of 60 forward primers for TCR Vbeta segments and 13 reverse primers for TCR Jbeta segments. Held by TCRdb, this immuneACCESS table contains in-frame sequences only and omits some clones. Under half of the omission traces to an unresolved V gene where checked; the cause of the rest is unknown. A total of about 140,000 clones appear in this sample, more than 75% of them only once. The ten biggest clones cover 2.5% to 3.5% of the sample. The specimen sequenced was PBMCs. These receptors all stem from a female donor in good health and CMV-seronegative.

This rearrangement joins TRBV5-1 to TRBJ2-5, with TRBD1 matching 7 bases. V was pared by 1 base and J by 3 bases, with 3 bases of the junction left unmatched. The CDR3 consists of 14 residues. Germline CDR1 SGHRS, CDR2 YFSETQ. Written as DNA, the CDR3 is TGCGCCAGCAGCTTGTGGGACAGAAAAGAGACCCAGTACTTC. It specifies CASSLWDRKETQYF.

The chain carries TRBV18 and TRBJ2-6, with 10 nucleotides matching TRBD1. V shed 2 bases, J shed 1 base, and the junction held 2 bases outside the gene matches. Germline CDR1 reads KGHSH; CDR2 reads LQKENI. The CDR3 extends over 17 amino acids. As DNA, the CDR3 is TGTGCCAGCTCACCAACGGGACAGGGGTCTGGGGCCAACGTCCTGACTTTC. The encoded protein is CASSPTGQGSGANVLTF.

This sequence joins TRBV5-1 and TRBJ2-5; TRBD1 might be the D (6 bases). The germline gives CDR1 SGHRS, CDR2 YFSETQ. Between the trimmed V and J ends, which lost 2 bases and 5 bases, there was a span of 10 bases. This CDR3 is 13 amino acids long. The DNA for the CDR3 is TGCGCCAGCAGCTTCAGGGGATTGGAGACCCAGTACTTC. Translated, it gives CASSFRGLETQYF.

The V gene is TRBV5-1, the J gene TRBJ1-1, with 7 bases identical to TRBD1. This CDR3 spans 14 amino acids. Germline V gene data show CDR1 as SGHRS and CDR2 as YFSETQ. J gave up 6 bases and V 0 bases, and 5 bases lay outside the gene matches. The CDR3 loop reads CASSLEATGAEAFF. CDR3 coding DNA: TGCGCCAGCAGCTTGGAGGCCACAGGGGCTGAAGCTTTCTTT.

The chain combines TRBV7-2 with TRBJ1-1; D may be TRBD1 (6 bases). The CDR3 is 14 residues long. Germline V gene data show CDR1 as SGHTA and CDR2 as FQGNSA. V lost 5 bases to trimming and J lost 4 bases, with 14 bases between them. CDR3 coding DNA: TGTGCCAGCAGCGGTAGGGCCAGGGGCACTGAAGCTTTCTTT. It specifies CASSGRARGTEAFF.

This rearrangement joins TRBV6-5 to TRBJ1-5, with 8 nucleotides matching TRBD1. The CDR3 loop spans 15 amino acids. Germline CDR1 MNHEY, CDR2 SVGAGI. V shed 2 bases, J shed 6 bases, and the junction held 6 bases outside the gene matches. CDR3 in DNA: TGTGCCAGCAGTTACCGGCAGGGGGCCGGTCAGCCCCAGCATTTT. It translates to CASSYRQGAGQPQHF.

As DNA, the CDR3 is TGCGCCAGCAGCTTGGTGCTAGCGGGCCAAGAGACCCAGTACTTC. Its translation is CASSLVLAGQETQYF. V and J are TRBV5-1 and TRBJ2-5; 8 bases match TRBD2. CDR1 and CDR2 (germline): SGHRS, YFSETQ. The CDR3 is 15 residues long. The trim removed 0 bases at V and 1 base at J, leaving 2 bases unmatched.

The gene calls are TRBV27 and TRBJ2-7, with TRBD2 identical over 12 bases. V lost 6 bases to trimming and J lost 1 base; unmatched junction nucleotides: 7. The length of the CDR3 is 16 residues. CDR1 and CDR2 from the germline V gene are MNHEY and SMNVEV (reference sequence). CDR3 nucleotide sequence: TGTGCCAGCAGCCGAATGACTAGCGGGGGTTCCTACGAGCAGTACTTC. It specifies CASSRMTSGGSYEQYF.

The table lists this clone with many counts. The V call is TRBV5-1, the J call TRBJ2-2, with a possible D match to TRBD1 (6 bases). The CDR3 runs to 14 residues. Germline CDR1 is SGHRS and CDR2 is YFSETQ. Trimming removed 4 bases from V and 5 bases from J, with 12 bases in between. The CDR3 region has the DNA TGCGCCAGCAGCACCGGACAGAGAACCGGGGAGCTGTTTTTT. Translating it yields CASSTGQRTGELFF.

The J gene is TRBJ1-1, the V gene TRBV18; 7 bases align to TRBD1. V was pared by 3 bases and J by 3 bases, with 1 base of the junction left unmatched. From germline, CDR1 is KGHSH and CDR2 LQKENI. The CDR3 extends over 13 amino acids. CDR3 sequence reads: CASSPDRDTEAFF. As DNA, the CDR3 is TGTGCCAGCTCACCCGACAGGGACACTGAAGCTTTCTTT.

This clone was detected once. The genes are TRBV12-5 and TRBJ1-1; TRBD1 matches 8 bases. The germline V gene has CDR1 LGHNT and CDR2 FRNRAP. CDR3 size: 16 residues. Trimming cost V 2 bases and J 5 bases; bases outside gene matches: 10. The CDR3 region is CASGLTYQGAGTEAFF. The CDR3 bases are TGTGCTAGTGGTTTGACGTACCAGGGGGCTGGAACTGAAGCTTTCTTT.

The chain recombines TRBV19 with TRBJ2-7; 9 positions agree with TRBD2. The V gene's germline CDR1 is LNHDA and CDR2 SQIVND (reference sequence). The ends lost 3 bases at V and 2 bases at J; junction bases unmatched: 5. There are 15 residues in the CDR3. The CDR3 nucleotides read TGTGCCAGTAGTATTGGACTAGCGCGGACCTACGAGCAGTACTTC. Amino acids: CASSIGLARTYEQYF.

The chain recombines TRBV6-1 with TRBJ2-1; 13 positions match TRBD2. V was clipped by 7 bases and J by 7 bases; unmatched bases: 7. The germline gives CDR1 MNHNS, CDR2 SASEGT. The length of the CDR3 is 15 residues. The DNA of the CDR3 is TGTGCCAGCAAAGGACTAGCGGGAGTTTTGAATGAGCAGTTCTTC. Translated: CASKGLAGVLNEQFF.

J is TRBJ2-2 and V is TRBV4-1; D not certain. The germline CDR1 and CDR2 sequences are MGHRA and YSYEKL. This CDR3 region has 13 residues. V lost 5 bases and J lost 1, with 5 bases in between. The CDR3 loop is CASSEVNTGELFF. CDR3 DNA sequence: TGCGCCAGCAGCGAGGTGAACACCGGGGAGCTGTTTTTT.

The chain employs TRBV30 and TRBJ2-3, with D unclear. Trimming stripped 1 base from V and 5 bases from J, with 4 bases between. CDR3 size: 11 residues. The germline V gene has CDR1 GTSNPN and CDR2 SVGIG (reference sequence). CDR3: CAWSGGDTQYF. CDR3 DNA sequence: TGTGCCTGGAGTGGCGGAGATACGCAGTATTTT.

The J gene is TRBJ2-3, the V gene TRBV4-3, with 11 bases identical to TRBD1. The CDR3 consists of 16 residues. Losses at the gene ends were 0 bases for V and 6 bases for J; bases not matched to a gene: 5. CDR1 is LGHNA, CDR2 YSLEER, per germline. The CDR3 sequence is CASSQDRTGGFDTQYF. In DNA, the CDR3 is TGCGCCAGCAGCCAAGATCGGACAGGGGGCTTCGATACGCAGTATTTT.

In its sample, this clone was seen a few times. The chain joins TRBV4-1 to TRBJ2-1, with a possible D match to TRBD2 (6 bases). The germline V gene encodes CDR1 MGHRA and CDR2 YSYEKL. The CDR3 contains 13 residues. V was cut by 4 bases and J by 5 bases, with 9 bases left in between. CDR3: CASSPREHNEQFF. The CDR3 DNA reads TGCGCCAGCAGCCCTCGGGAGCACAATGAGCAGTTCTTC.

This chain connects TRBV9 to TRBJ2-5; no firm D call. The germline V gene has CDR1 SGDLS and CDR2 YYNGEE. The CDR3 contains 15 residues. Trimming removed 1 base from V and 1 base from J, with 11 bases in between. CDR3 bases: TGTGCCAGCAGCGTACACTGGAGTAGCCAAGAGACCCAGTACTTC. It translates to CASSVHWSSQETQYF.

V and J are TRBV7-9 and TRBJ2-5; 8 bases are shared with TRBD1. The trim removed 6 bases at V and 1 base at J, leaving 13 bases unmatched. From germline, CDR1 is SEHNR and CDR2 FQNEAQ (reference sequence). This CDR3 comprises 17 residues. DNA of the CDR3: TGTGCCAGCAGACGCCGGGACAGGAGTCCTTCCCAAGAGACCCAGTACTTC. Translated: CASRRRDRSPSQETQYF.

The chain uses TRBV11-2 and TRBJ1-6; D unclear. This CDR3 spans 14 amino acids. Looked up from germline, CDR1 is SGHAT and CDR2 is FQNNGV. Deletions cut 7 bases from V and 5 bases from J, with 12 bases between. The CDR3 DNA sequence: TGTGCCAGCAAACCCGGTGATAATAATTCACCCCTCCACTTT. Protein sequence: CASKPGDNNSPLHF. The full variable domain, its missing parts supplied by reference TRBV11-2 and TRBJ1-6, is EAGVAQSPRYKIIEKRQSVAFWCNPISGHATLYWYQQILGQGPKLLIQFQNNGVVDDSQLPKDRFSAERLKGVDSTLKIQPAKLEDSAVYLCASKPGDNNSPLHFGNGTRLTVT.

A few counts support this clone. V is TRBV10-3 and J is TRBJ2-3, with 10 bases identical to TRBD2. The germline V gene encodes CDR1 ENHRY and CDR2 SYGVKD. This CDR3 has 16 amino acids. V shed 3 bases, J shed 4 bases, and the junction held 7 bases outside the gene matches. CDR3 nucleotide sequence: TGTGCCATCAGTGATAGCGGGAGGTTGTATGCAGATACGCAGTATTTT. It is translated as CAISDSGRLYADTQYF.

The chain has TRBV18 and TRBJ2-1; D is possibly TRBD1 (5 bases). The V gene lost 5 bases and the J gene lost 4 bases, with 18 bases spanning the gap. CDR1 and CDR2 from the germline V gene are KGHSH and LQKENI. The length of the CDR3 is 16 residues. The CDR3 DNA sequence: TGTGCCAGCTCATCACGTCAGGGTCTTGCTTACAATGAGCAGTTCTTC. It codes for CASSSRQGLAYNEQFF.

This chain uses TRBV28 with TRBJ2-7; tentative D call: TRBD1 (6 bases). CDR1 MDHEN and CDR2 SYDVKM come from the germline V gene. V was clipped by 7 bases and J by 2 bases, with 15 bases between them. The CDR3 covers 14 residues. DNA for the CDR3: TGTGCCAGCACCCCACAGGGACCCCCCTACGAGCAGTACTTC. Its translation is CASTPQGPPYEQYF. Filled out from reference TRBV28 and TRBJ2-7, the complete variable domain reads DVKVTQSSRYLVKRTGEKVFLECVQDMDHENMFWYRQDPGLGLRLIYFSYDVKMKEKGDIPEGYSVSREKKERFSLILESASTNQTSMYLCASTPQGPPYEQYFGPGTRLTVT.

The chain combines TRBV5-1 with TRBJ1-5, with TRBD1 matching 12 bases. The germline CDR1 and CDR2 sequences are SGHRS and YFSETQ. J gave up 7 bases and V 0 bases, and 11 bases lay outside the gene matches. This CDR3 has 18 amino acids. The CDR3 loop is CASSLGSGTGGAGQPQHF. The CDR3 DNA is TGCGCCAGCAGCTTGGGCTCCGGGACAGGGGGCGCGGGGCAGCCCCAGCATTTT. Full variable domain (rest looked up from reference TRBV5-1 and TRBJ1-5): KAGVTQTPRYLIKTRGQQVTLSCSPISGHRSVSWYQQTPGQGLQFLFEYFSETQRNKGNFPGRFSGRQFSNSRSEMNVSTLELGDSALYLCASSLGSGTGGAGQPQHFGDGTRLSIL.

This chain's CDR3 is CASSAGIRYGYTF. CDR3 in DNA: TGTGCCAGCAGTGCCGGGATCCGCTATGGCTACACCTTC. The V call is TRBV6-1, the J call TRBJ1-2, with unresolved D. The V end was cut by 4 bases, the J end by 4 bases, with 10 bases between. The germline CDR1 and CDR2 sequences are MNHNS and SASEGT. The CDR3 runs to 13 residues.

The chain links TRBV6-5 to TRBJ2-7; 9 bases fit TRBD2. This CDR3 has 15 amino acids. Per the germline V gene, CDR1 is MNHEY and CDR2 is SVGAGI. V gave up 4 bases and J gave up 0 bases; unmatched junction bases: 4. The chain's CDR3 is CASSSSRGGSYEQYF. For the CDR3, the DNA is TGTGCCAGCAGTTCCTCGCGGGGGGGCTCCTACGAGCAGTACTTC.

This clone was observed once. This chain uses TRBV4-1 with TRBJ2-5, with D hard to call. There are 13 residues in the CDR3. Germline V gives CDR1 MGHRA, CDR2 YSYEKL. V lost 3 bases and J lost 5, with 10 bases in between. DNA for the CDR3: TGCGCCAGCAGCCATTTTCCCCGGGAGACCCAGTACTTC. Encoded protein: CASSHFPRETQYF.

The chain uses TRBV18 and TRBJ2-4; 7 bases are a match to TRBD1. The CDR3 runs 15 residues. In germline, CDR1 is KGHSH, CDR2 LQKENI. Trimming at V came to 5 bases and at J to 3 bases, leaving 7 bases not matched to a gene. CDR3 amino acids: CASSDRTGDKNIQYF. CDR3 bases: TGTGCCAGCTCAGACCGGACAGGCGACAAAAACATTCAGTACTTC.

This rearrangement joins TRBV5-4 to TRBJ1-2, with D possibly being TRBD1 (5 bases). V was cut by 4 bases and J by 2 bases, with 27 bases left in between. The CDR3 is 19 amino acids. Germline V gene sequence: CDR1 SGHNT, CDR2 YYREEE (reference sequence). The CDR3 nucleotides read TGTGCCAGCAGCCCGGGAGGGTTCGTGCCCAAGGGGTCGAACTATGGCTACACCTTC. As protein: CASSPGGFVPKGSNYGYTF.

The chain joins TRBV19 to TRBJ1-5; no clear D. The V and J ends lost 2 bases and 1 base respectively, with 15 bases between them. Germline V gene lookup returns CDR1 LNHDA and CDR2 SQIVND (reference sequence). The CDR3 totals 17 residues. The CDR3: CASSIKDPRRSNQPQHF. The CDR3 nucleotides are TGTGCCAGTAGTATAAAGGACCCAAGGAGGAGCAATCAGCCCCAGCATTTT.

The chain couples TRBV7-9 to TRBJ2-1; 10 bases match TRBD2. V shed 1 base, J shed 10 bases, and the junction held 7 bases outside the gene matches. The CDR3 has 15 amino acids. The V gene's germline CDR1 is SEHNR and CDR2 FQNEAQ (reference sequence). In DNA, the CDR3 is TGTGCCAGCAGCTTAGGGCTAGCGGGAGTAAAGGAGCAGTTCTTC. Amino acids: CASSLGLAGVKEQFF.